Listed below are T cell receptor beta chains from one sample, sequenced in a study of T cell repertoires in ileal Crohn's disease. TCRdb's table, derived via immunoSEQ multiplex PCR, lists solely in-frame clones and lacks some. The data contain nearly 7,000 clones, 79% of them singletons. Sequencing input: ileal tissue. The origin of the receptors is an adult with Crohn's disease. The CDR3 runs from the conserved cysteine through the conserved F or W. Fields, in order: J gene, clone size, V gene, D gene, CDR3 protein, CDR3 DNA. D genes are given only for firm matches. A clone size is listed for some rows: how often the clone was seen (once, few, many), or a class if it is expanded.

TRBJ2-2,-,TRBV10-2,-,CASSVLSGELFF,TGCGCCAGCAGTGTACTGTCCGGGGAGCTGTTTTTT
TRBJ2-7,once,TRBV29-1,TRBD2,CSVEGLSGSTYEQYF,TGCAGCGTTGAGGGCCTTAGCGGGTCGACCTACGAGCAGTACTTC
TRBJ2-1,-,TRBV11-2,-,CASSLGPQSGEQFF,TGTGCCAGCAGCCTGGGGCCACAGAGTGGTGAGCAGTTCTTC
TRBJ2-1,-,TRBV7-9,-,CASSGQGNEQFF,TGTGCCAGCAGCGGCCAGGGTAATGAGCAGTTCTTC
TRBJ2-1,once,TRBV11-2,-,CASSLGFGGDPYNEQFF,TGTGCCAGCAGCTTAGGCTTTGGCGGAGACCCATACAATGAGCAGTTCTTC
TRBJ1-1,-,TRBV7-9,-,CASSLLRALMNTEAFF,TGTGCCAGCAGCTTACTCAGGGCACTTATGAACACTGAAGCTTTCTTT
TRBJ2-7,-,TRBV6-5,TRBD2,CASSPWTSGGYEQYF,TGTGCCAGCAGCCCCTGGACTAGCGGGGGCTACGAGCAGTACTTC
TRBJ1-6,once,TRBV30,-,CAWNRGDPIGYNSPLHF,TGTGCCTGGAACCGGGGAGACCCCATAGGGTATAATTCACCCCTCCACTTT
TRBJ1-2,-,TRBV29-1,TRBD1,CSVETRQGGYGYTF,TGCAGCGTTGAGACGCGACAGGGAGGCTATGGCTACACCTTC
TRBJ2-2,few,TRBV21-1,-,CASSNATVNTGELFF,TGTGCCAGCAGCAACGCGACAGTGAACACCGGGGAGCTGTTTTTT
TRBJ2-1,few,TRBV7-9,TRBD2,CASSRGTSGRNEQFF,TGTGCCAGCAGCCGCGGGACTAGCGGGAGGAATGAGCAGTTCTTC
TRBJ1-5,-,TRBV10-1,-,CASTRQLINQPQHF,TGCGCCAGCACTCGACAGCTTATCAATCAGCCCCAGCATTTT
TRBJ2-1,-,TRBV9,TRBD1,CASSTRPGQRQFF,TGTGCCAGCAGCACTCGGCCGGGACAGAGGCAGTTCTTC
TRBJ2-7,-,TRBV4-3,-,CASSQVWESSYEQYF,TGCGCCAGCAGCCAAGTATGGGAGTCGTCCTACGAGCAGTACTTC
TRBJ2-7,-,TRBV19,TRBD2,CASGLGGAYEQYF,TGTGCCAGCGGCCTCGGGGGGGCCTACGAGCAGTACTTC
TRBJ2-7,-,TRBV2,TRBD2,CAGTSGAYEQYF,TGTGCCGGGACTAGCGGAGCCTACGAGCAGTACTTC
TRBJ1-3,-,TRBV27,-,CASSLSGSGNTIYF,TGTGCCAGCAGTTTATCCGGGTCTGGAAACACCATATATTTT
TRBJ1-1,-,TRBV5-6,-,CASSLTGSQPLNTEAFF,TGTGCCAGCAGCTTGACCGGGAGTCAACCTCTGAACACTGAAGCTTTCTTT
TRBJ2-3,once,TRBV5-4,TRBD2,CASSLDLGGGITDTQYF,TGTGCCAGCAGCTTGGACCTCGGGGGGGGAATCACAGATACGCAGTATTTT
TRBJ1-2,-,TRBV5-6,TRBD1,CASSLPGQGAANYGYTF,TGTGCCAGCAGCTTACCGGGACAGGGGGCAGCTAACTATGGCTACACCTTC
TRBJ2-7,-,TRBV9,TRBD1,CASSLGQGAYEQYF,TGTGCCAGCAGCCTGGGACAGGGCGCTTACGAGCAGTACTTC
TRBJ2-7,few,TRBV5-1,-,CASSLTPQRTYEQYF,TGCGCCAGCAGCTTGACGCCCCAGCGTACCTACGAGCAGTACTTC
TRBJ2-7,once,TRBV9,-,CASSVTGDAYEQYF,TGTGCCAGCAGCGTAACCGGGGATGCCTACGAGCAGTACTTC
TRBJ1-1,-,TRBV5-1,-,CASSPDGRGEAFF,TGCGCCAGCAGCCCTGACGGACGGGGTGAAGCTTTCTTT
TRBJ2-7,-,TRBV19,TRBD2,CASGSRLAGGFYEQYF,TGTGCCAGTGGGAGCCGACTAGCGGGGGGGTTCTACGAGCAGTACTTC
TRBJ2-6,-,TRBV6-5,-,CATALTRLANVLTF,TGTGCTACGGCCTTGACGAGGCTGGCCAACGTCCTGACTTTC
TRBJ2-2,few,TRBV25-1,-,CASIGTNTGELFF,TGTGCCAGCATCGGGACGAACACCGGGGAGCTGTTTTTT
TRBJ2-2,-,TRBV6-5,-,CASSYERSGELFF,TGTGCCAGCAGTTATGAGAGGAGCGGGGAGCTGTTTTTT
TRBJ2-5,-,TRBV2,-,CASRVPSGGETQYF,TGTGCCAGCAGGGTCCCCAGTGGCGGAGAGACCCAGTACTTC
TRBJ1-2,-,TRBV6-1,-,CASSQGSSYGYGYTF,TGTGCCAGCAGCCAAGGGAGTAGTTATGGCTATGGCTACACCTTC
TRBJ1-6,-,TRBV27,-,CASRGGENRSPLHF,TGTGCCAGCAGGGGGGGGGAAAATCGGTCACCCCTCCACTTT
TRBJ2-7,-,TRBV29-1,TRBD2,CSVEWTSGSRYEQYF,TGCAGCGTTGAATGGACTAGCGGGAGTAGGTACGAGCAGTACTTC
TRBJ2-7,-,TRBV19,-,CASREGQGPYEQYF,TGTGCCAGTAGAGAGGGACAAGGACCCTACGAGCAGTACTTC
TRBJ1-1,-,TRBV18,TRBD1,CASSLQGGNTEAFF,TGTGCCAGCTCACTACAGGGGGGGAACACTGAAGCTTTCTTT
TRBJ1-1,-,TRBV18,-,CASSQRDGGAEAFF,TGTGCCAGCTCACAGCGGGACGGGGGCGCTGAAGCTTTCTTT
TRBJ2-7,-,TRBV5-1,TRBD1,CASSLVSGGAYEQYF,TGCGCCAGCAGCTTGGTTTCAGGGGGAGCGTACGAGCAGTACTTC
TRBJ1-1,-,TRBV5-1,-,CASSLAPTGFGTEAFF,TGCGCCAGCAGCTTGGCCCCTACAGGGTTTGGCACTGAAGCTTTCTTT
TRBJ2-2,few,TRBV9,-,CASSVELRAERELFF,TGTGCCAGCAGCGTAGAGCTTAGAGCCGAAAGGGAGCTGTTTTTT
TRBJ2-1,-,TRBV6-5,-,CASSYDRGNEQFF,TGTGCCAGCAGTTACGACCGGGGCAATGAGCAGTTCTTC
TRBJ2-7,-,TRBV9,TRBD1,CASSGQGAYEQYF,TGTGCCAGCAGTGGACAGGGGGCCTACGAGCAGTACTTC
TRBJ1-2,few,TRBV28,-,CASTAQGPYGYTF,TGTGCCAGCACTGCACAGGGTCCCTATGGCTACACCTTC
TRBJ2-7,-,TRBV11-3,-,CASSLGPSSYEQYF,TGTGCCAGCAGCTTAGGCCCCTCCAGCTACGAGCAGTACTTC